The clone carrying this T cell receptor (beta chain) has just a few counts. What it recognizes is unknown. This sample was taken from a study of blood T cells in healthy people across ages. In the study overall: For every two T cells, template switching captured about one barcoded beta molecule. Study-wide results and caveats: Across samples, TCR beta diversity tracked strongly with naive T cell percentage. Measured against age, TCR beta diversity per million T cells decreased in a roughly linear manner.

The V and J ends lost 2 bases and 3 bases respectively, with 18 bases between them. The CDR3 totals 17 residues. CDR1 and CDR2 from the germline V gene are MNHEY and SMNVEV (reference sequence). PCR was performed a second time for about 6 to 12 cycles using a sample-barcoded 5' primer and a J-beta primer mix. TCRdb processed the 5' RACE reads anew with MiXCR; each CDR3 protein has one entry. The table shows hundreds of thousands of distinct CDR3 sequences, with roughly 50% occurring only once. The chain couples TRBV27 to TRBJ2-3, with D possibly TRBD2 on 7 matching bases. Sequenced input: blood. This clonotype originated in a man under 40 in good health. CDR3 sequence (DNA): TGTGCCAGCAGTTTAAGGGGAGGGGGGGCAAGTACAGATACGCAGTATTTT. This sequence encodes CASSLRGGGASTDTQYF.